The rows below give T cell receptor beta chains drawn from one sample of a study of vaccination effects on CD4 cells after COVID-19. Produced via immunoSEQ multiplex PCR; TCRdb's table is partial and in-frame only. The sample includes fewer than 75,000 clones, 60% to 80% of them seen just once. These TCRs' antigens remain unknown. This specimen was CD4+ T cells from PBMCs cultured without peptide, taken before COVID-19 vaccination. These receptors were obtained from a human donor who received a COVID-19 vaccine. Both conserved end residues are part of each CDR3. The D gene is left open where the match is weak. Some rows have no size entry. The others give once, few or many, or a class for an expanded clone.

v_gene,d_gene,abundance,j_gene,len,CDR3aa,CDR3nt
TRBV7-2,TRBD1,-,TRBJ2-3,16,CASSLVGTASTDTQYF,TGTGCCAGCAGCTTAGTTGGGACAGCAAGCACAGATACGCAGTATTTT
TRBV7-8,-,-,TRBJ1-1,14,CASSLRVGDTEAFF,TGTGCCAGCAGCTTAAGGGTGGGGGACACTGAAGCTTTCTTT
TRBV5-1,-,-,TRBJ1-6,16,CASSLAGGAYNSPLHF,TGCGCCAGCAGCTTGGCTGGTGGGGCGTATAATTCACCCCTCCACTTT
TRBV15,-,-,TRBJ2-6,15,CATSRRGSGANVLTF,TGTGCCACCAGCAGAAGGGGGTCTGGGGCCAACGTCCTGACTTTC
TRBV12-3/TRBV12-4,-,-,TRBJ1-1,13,CASSLTRSGGAFF,TGTGCCAGCAGTTTAACACGATCGGGGGGAGCTTTCTTT
TRBV6-2/TRBV6-3,TRBD1,-,TRBJ2-5,14,CASSRDREWETQYF,TGTGCCAGCAGCCGGGACAGGGAATGGGAGACCCAGTACTTC
TRBV28,-,-,TRBJ2-3,14,CASSLGGSTDTQYF,TGTGCCAGCTCCCTGGGTGGTAGCACAGATACGCAGTATTTT
TRBV5-1,-,-,TRBJ2-2,12,CASCRHTGELFF,TGCGCCAGCTGTAGACACACCGGGGAGCTGTTTTTT
TRBV21-1,-,-,TRBJ1-2,15,CASSKGGRVDYGYTF,TGTGCCAGCAGCAAAGGAGGGAGGGTCGACTATGGCTACACCTTC
TRBV6-2/TRBV6-3,TRBD2,-,TRBJ2-5,15,CASSYAGGTQETQYF,TGTGCCAGCAGTTACGCGGGGGGGACTCAAGAGACCCAGTACTTC
TRBV6-1,TRBD2,-,TRBJ2-3,18,CASSEQGSGGTYTDTQYF,TGTGCCAGCAGTGAACAAGGTAGCGGGGGGACTTACACAGATACGCAGTATTTT
TRBV5-1,TRBD2,-,TRBJ2-3,15,CASSLLRGDTDTQYF,TGCGCCAGCAGCTTGCTGCGGGGGGACACAGATACGCAGTATTTT
TRBV4-2,-,-,TRBJ2-1,14,CASSGGGWVGEQFF,TGTGCCAGCAGCGGCGGAGGATGGGTGGGTGAGCAGTTCTTC
TRBV30,TRBD1,-,TRBJ2-5,14,CAWSRTGVQETQYF,TGTGCCTGGAGCCGGACAGGGGTACAAGAGACCCAGTACTTC
TRBV5-4,TRBD1,-,TRBJ1-5,14,CASSLGGVNQPQHF,TGTGCCAGCAGCTTAGGGGGCGTTAATCAGCCCCAGCATTTT
TRBV20-1,-,few,TRBJ1-2,11,CRSRETYGYTF,TGCAGGAGCAGGGAGACGTATGGCTACACCTTC
TRBV24-1,TRBD2,few,TRBJ2-2,14,CATSGAGGTGELFF,TGTGCCACCAGCGGGGCGGGGGGAACCGGGGAGCTGTTTTTT
TRBV24-1,-,-,TRBJ2-1,19,CATSGKSPDGPSSYNEQFF,TGTGCCACCAGTGGCAAAAGCCCGGACGGCCCGAGCTCCTACAATGAGCAGTTCTTC
TRBV7-8,-,-,TRBJ1-5,16,CASSLGSGTSGQPQHF,TGTGCCAGCAGCTTAGGCTCCGGGACGTCAGGTCAGCCCCAGCATTTT
TRBV6-1,-,-,TRBJ1-2,17,CASSEFPPGGNNYGYTF,TGTGCCAGCAGTGAATTCCCCCCTGGGGGGAATAACTATGGCTACACCTTC
TRBV10-3,-,-,TRBJ2-2,15,CAISESWSAAGELFF,TGTGCCATCAGTGAGTCATGGTCGGCAGCCGGGGAGCTGTTTTTT
TRBV7-2,-,once,TRBJ2-1,13,CASSLGQMNEQFF,TGTGCCAGCAGCTTAGGGCAGATGAATGAGCAGTTCTTC
TRBV9,-,-,TRBJ1-2,14,CASSVDTSNYGYTF,TGTGCCAGCAGCGTAGATACGTCCAACTATGGCTACACCTTC
TRBV12-5,-,-,TRBJ1-5,19,CASGLVPDGYSYSNQPQHF,TGTGCTAGTGGTTTGGTACCGGACGGCTACAGTTATAGCAATCAGCCCCAGCATTTT
TRBV6-2/TRBV6-3,TRBD2,-,TRBJ2-5,15,CASSYPTSVQETQYF,TGTGCCAGCAGTTACCCCACTAGCGTCCAAGAGACCCAGTACTTC
TRBV5-8,-,-,TRBJ1-5,16,CASSLGRQASNQPQHF,TGTGCCAGCAGCTTGGGGAGGCAGGCTAGCAATCAGCCCCAGCATTTT
TRBV11-3,-,-,TRBJ2-2,11,CASQGDGELFF,TGTGCCAGCCAGGGCGACGGGGAGCTGTTTTTT
TRBV5-1,-,-,TRBJ2-1,14,CASSRDASYNEQFF,TGCGCCAGCAGCCGGGACGCCTCCTACAATGAGCAGTTCTTC
TRBV11-2,TRBD1,-,TRBJ1-3,16,CASSPPTGGYGNTIYF,TGTGCCAGCAGCCCCCCGACAGGGGGCTATGGAAACACCATATATTTT
TRBV7-6,-,-,TRBJ2-5,14,CASSLGTVQETQYF,TGTGCCAGCAGCTTAGGGACAGTACAAGAGACCCAGTACTTC
TRBV5-5,TRBD2,-,TRBJ2-3,18,CASSFGWIAGGVTDTQYF,TGTGCCAGCAGCTTCGGGTGGATAGCGGGGGGAGTCACAGATACGCAGTATTTT
TRBV15,-,-,TRBJ2-1,14,CATAGQYSYNEQFF,TGTGCCACTGCGGGACAGTACTCCTACAATGAGCAGTTCTTC
TRBV19,-,-,TRBJ2-2,15,CASSITPGSTGELFF,TGTGCCAGTAGTATAACCCCAGGGTCCACCGGGGAGCTGTTTTTT
TRBV7-2,TRBD1,-,TRBJ1-1,16,CASSWTGGALNTEAFF,TGTGCCAGCAGCTGGACAGGGGGAGCTTTAAACACTGAAGCTTTCTTT
TRBV10-3,TRBD1,-,TRBJ1-1,13,CATEAGTGGEAFF,TGTGCCACCGAGGCCGGGACAGGGGGTGAAGCTTTCTTT
TRBV7-2,TRBD2,-,TRBJ2-3,17,CASSLVSRGASTDTQYF,TGTGCCAGCAGCTTAGTATCGCGGGGGGCTAGCACAGATACGCAGTATTTT
TRBV10-3,-,few,TRBJ1-4,14,CAISEGQGDEKLFF,TGTGCCATCAGTGAGGGCCAAGGCGATGAAAAACTGTTTTTT
TRBV19,-,-,TRBJ2-6,14,CASSAQPGANVLTF,TGTGCCAGTAGTGCACAACCTGGGGCCAACGTCCTGACTTTC
TRBV7-3,-,-,TRBJ2-3,13,CASSYPNTDTQYF,TGTGCCAGCAGCTACCCCAACACAGATACGCAGTATTTT
TRBV20-1,-,-,TRBJ2-3,10,CSARDSTQYF,TGCAGTGCTAGAGATAGTACGCAGTATTTT
TRBV5-5,TRBD1,-,TRBJ2-2,15,CASSSRGREAGELFF,TGTGCCAGCAGCTCCAGGGGGCGCGAAGCCGGGGAGCTGTTTTTT
TRBV14,-,few,TRBJ2-6,16,CASSQGSYSGANVLTF,TGTGCCAGCAGCCAAGGTAGCTACTCTGGGGCCAACGTCCTGACTTTC
TRBV18,TRBD1,-,TRBJ1-1,14,CASSRDTGASGAFF,TGTGCCAGCTCCCGAGACACAGGGGCATCGGGAGCTTTCTTT
TRBV5-6,-,-,TRBJ1-2,13,CASSLDRPYGYTF,TGTGCCAGCAGCCTGGACAGACCCTATGGCTACACCTTC
TRBV19,-,-,TRBJ2-6,15,CASTFSTSGANVLTF,TGTGCCAGTACCTTCAGTACCTCTGGGGCCAACGTCCTGACTTTC
TRBV5-1,-,-,TRBJ1-1,13,CASSKTGATEAFF,TGCGCCAGCAGCAAAACAGGTGCCACTGAAGCTTTCTTT
TRBV6-2/TRBV6-3,-,-,TRBJ2-1,11,CASSLNNEQFF,TGTGCCAGCAGTCTTAACAATGAGCAGTTCTTC
TRBV10-2,-,-,TRBJ1-5,15,CASSALLQGNQPQHF,TGCGCCAGCAGTGCATTACTACAGGGCAATCAGCCCCAGCATTTT
TRBV7-2,-,-,TRBJ2-3,12,CASSFWGDTQYF,TGTGCCAGCAGCTTTTGGGGAGATACGCAGTATTTT
TRBV5-1,-,-,TRBJ2-5,13,CASSLDFQETQYF,TGCGCCAGCAGCCTGGACTTCCAAGAGACCCAGTACTTC
TRBV19,TRBD1,-,TRBJ1-4,17,CASSRQGVTATNEKLFF,TGTGCCAGTAGTCGACAGGGGGTGACGGCAACTAATGAAAAACTGTTTTTT